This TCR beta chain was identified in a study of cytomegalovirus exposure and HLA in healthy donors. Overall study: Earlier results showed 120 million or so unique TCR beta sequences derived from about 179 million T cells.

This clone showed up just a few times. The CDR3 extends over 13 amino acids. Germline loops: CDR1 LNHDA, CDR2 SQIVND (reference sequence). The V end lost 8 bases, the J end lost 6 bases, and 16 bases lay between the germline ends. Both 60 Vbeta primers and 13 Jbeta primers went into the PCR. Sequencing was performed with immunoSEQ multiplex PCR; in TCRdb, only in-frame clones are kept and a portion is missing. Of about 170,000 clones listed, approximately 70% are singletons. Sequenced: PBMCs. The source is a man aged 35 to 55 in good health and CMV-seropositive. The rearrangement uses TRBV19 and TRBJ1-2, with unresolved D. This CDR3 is CASASYREDGYTF. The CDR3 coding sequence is TGTGCCAGTGCTTCATATCGGGAGGATGGCTACACCTTC.